This TCR beta chain was obtained from a study of CD8 T cells in ankylosing spondylitis. The study's findings and limits: Fewer than ten highly homologous variants made up a TCR beta motif that seemed to typify ankylosing spondylitis blood.

This clonotype was seen only a few times. Its antigen is currently unknown. TCRdb redid the calling of the 5' RACE reads with MiXCR, one entry per CDR3 protein. The data show more than 400,000 distinct CDR3 sequences, roughly 5.3% seen once. Germline CDR1 MNHEY, CDR2 SVGEGT. The CDR3 runs to 17 residues. Between the trimmed V and J ends, which lost 3 bases and 0 bases, there was a span of 12 bases. The V and J genes are TRBV6-2 or TRBV6-3 and TRBJ2-6, with D perhaps TRBD1 (6 bases). Sequencing input: blood, either unsorted or a sorted T cell fraction (not recorded which). This clonotype was obtained from a male donor with ankylosing spondylitis. Written as DNA, the CDR3 is TGTGCCAGCAGTTATCGCAAGGACAGCTCTGGGGCCAACGTCCTGACTTTC. This encodes CASSYRKDSSGANVLTF.